This TCR beta chain is drawn from a study of blood T cells in healthy people across ages. Notes on the study in general: Versus aged donors, long-lived donors had higher diversity and more naive CD4+ cells.

This clonotype was seen only a few times. Its matching antigen is unknown. Each donor had roughly 10 milliliters of peripheral blood drawn. Per sample, no less than 5 micrograms of total RNA were extracted. A J-beta primer mix and a sample-barcoded 5' primer were used in a second PCR of roughly 6 to 12 cycles. Every single cDNA molecule received a tag from a template-switch adaptor with 12 random nucleotides. TCRdb analysed the 5' RACE reads with MiXCR anew, one entry per CDR3 protein. This repertoire shows about 1.6 million distinct CDR3 sequences, around 36% found once; its top ten account for about 10%. The CDR3 runs 16 residues. Trimming removed 3 bases at V and 1 base at J, with 16 bases between. Germline assignment: CDR1 MNHEY and CDR2 SMNVEV (reference sequence).

The origin of this receptor is a woman in her twenties or thirties in good health. The chain is built from TRBV27 and TRBJ2-7; D perhaps matches TRBD2 (6 bases). Sequencing input: blood. The CDR3 reads CASSFLGRDWSYEQYF. CDR3 nucleotide sequence: TGTGCCAGCAGTTTCCTCGGCCGGGACTGGTCCTACGAGCAGTACTTC.